The source of this TCR beta chain is a study of cytomegalovirus exposure and HLA in healthy donors. PCR was performed using 60 Vbeta and 13 Jbeta primers. Sequencing used immunoSEQ multiplex PCR; TCRdb keeps in-frame clones, though not all of them. The sample gives 85,000 to 130,000 clones, roughly 82% of which show up once; roughly 6% is in the top ten. This clone has a single count. Other DNA sequences in this specimen translate into the identical CDR3. Germline V gives CDR1 SGHVS, CDR2 FQNEAQ. The CDR3 runs to 15 residues. Trimming cost V 0 bases and J 7 bases; bases outside gene matches: 4. The sequencing sample was made of PBMCs. This chain connects TRBV7-8 to TRBJ1-5; 9 bases are shared with TRBD1. This TCR was sampled from a woman aged 45-65 years in good health and CMV-seropositive. The CDR3 sequence is CASSLAGDRVQPQHF. The DNA of the CDR3 is TGTGCCAGCAGCTTAGCGGGGGACAGGGTGCAGCCCCAGCATTTT. Filled out from reference TRBV7-8 and TRBJ1-5, the complete variable domain reads GAGVSQSPRYKVAKRGQDVALRCDPISGHVSLFWYQQALGQGPEFLTYFQNEAQLDKSGLPSDRFFAERPEGSVSTLKIQRTQQEDSAVYLCASSLAGDRVQPQHFGDGTRLSIL.